This entry is about one T cell receptor beta chain. Original processing methods: Using reference gene primer amplification, nucleated cell counts were estimated. Here immunoSEQ multiplex PCR was the method, and the copy in TCRdb shows in-frame clones only, minus some. The V and J calls and the clone size are those of that table, but D and trimming were determined from the DNA. The table has approximately 69,000 clones, 85% to 90% seen once. This specimen belongs to a study of blood T cell repertoires in COVID-19. Across the study: The United States, Italy and Spain were the sources of the acute and convalescent COVID-19 samples. Sample material is recorded as cDNA or gDNA derived from T cells, B-cell-depleted T cells, or PBMCs.

CDR3 length: 15 residues. Looked up from germline, CDR1 is LNHDA and CDR2 is SQIVND (reference sequence). J gave up 0 bases and V 4 bases, and 3 bases lay outside the gene matches. The sequence came from a man between 50 and 59 years old with acute or convalescent COVID-19. The sequencing sample was made of peripheral blood. This chain joins TRBV19 and TRBJ1-5; the match to TRBD1 covers 7 bases. CDR3 nucleotide sequence: TGTGCCAGTAGTAGGCAGGGGGATAGCAATCAGCCCCAGCATTTT. Residues: CASSRQGDSNQPQHF.